A single sample gave rise to the 17 T cell receptor beta chains below, sequenced in a study of shared clonotypes between healthy human individuals. Sequenced by immunoSEQ multiplex PCR; TCRdb stores in-frame clones only, minus some. The sample shows about 1.5 million clones, 98% of them seen only once. Input material: naive CD4+ T cells sorted from blood. Regarding subset: CD45RA+ positively selected. Receptors originate from a man aged 25-40 years in good health.

The chain uses TRBV7-2 and TRBJ2-3, with TRBD2 matching 10 bases. Trimming cost V 5 bases and J 1 base; bases outside gene matches: 6. The CDR3 runs 16 residues. Per the germline V gene, CDR1 is SGHTA and CDR2 is FQGNSA. DNA of the CDR3: TGTGCCAGCAGCCAGCAGCTAGCGGGGGGCACAGATACGCAGTATTTT. Its translation: CASSQQLAGGTDTQYF.

The CDR3 DNA reads TGTGCCAGCGGGACGGAGAGCAATCAGCCCCAGCATTTT. Translated, it gives CASGTESNQPQHF. The chain links TRBV2 to TRBJ1-5, with D maybe TRBD1 (5 bases). Germline loops: CDR1 SNHLY, CDR2 FYNNEI. The CDR3 contains 13 residues. V was cut by 8 bases and J by 1 base, with 9 bases left in between.

This rearrangement joins TRBV5-6 to TRBJ2-7; 9 positions match TRBD2. Germline CDR1 reads SGHDT; CDR2 reads YYEEEE. Germline trimming cut 0 bases from V and 3 bases from J; bases unmatched to any gene: 10. The CDR3 is 17 amino acids. CDR3 coding DNA: TGTGCCAGCAGCTTGGGGCCTAGCGGGGCGCAGGTCTACGAGCAGTACTTC. Encoded protein: CASSLGPSGAQVYEQYF.

The chain has TRBV7-6 and TRBJ2-1, with D tentatively TRBD1 or TRBD2 (5 bases each). V was cut by 5 bases and J by 3 bases, with 11 bases left in between. The CDR3 extends over 14 amino acids. CDR1 SGHVS and CDR2 FNYEAQ come from the germline V gene. CDR3 sequence: CASSRDQVYNEQFF. The CDR3 DNA follows: TGTGCCAGCAGCCGGGACCAAGTCTACAATGAGCAGTTCTTC.

The chain links TRBV15 to TRBJ2-1; D could derive from TRBD1 or TRBD2 (5 bases each). V lost 1 base, J lost 10 bases, and 17 bases lay in between. Per the germline V gene, CDR1 is LNHNV and CDR2 is YYDKDF (reference sequence). The CDR3 extends over 15 amino acids. Here the CDR3 DNA reads TGTGCCACCAGCAGAGGAGCGGCAGGGAAGGAAGAGCAGTTCTTC. This codes for CATSRGAAGKEEQFF. The variable domain in full, with the rest retrieved from reference TRBV15 and TRBJ2-1, is DAMVIQNPRYQVTQFGKPVTLSCSQTLNHNVMYWYQQKSSQAPKLLFHYYDKDFNNEADTPDNFQSRRPNTSFCFLDIRSPGLGDTAMYLCATSRGAAGKEEQFFGPGTRLTVL.

This sequence joins TRBV5-1 and TRBJ2-7; D might be TRBD2 (6 bases). Trimming stripped 0 bases from V and 6 bases from J, with 10 bases between. This CDR3 has 13 residues. Germline lookup yields CDR1 SGHRS and CDR2 YFSETQ. The CDR3 DNA sequence: TGCGCCAGCAGCTTGGGTGCGGGGACCGAGCAGTACTTC. Protein sequence: CASSLGAGTEQYF.

The chain is built from TRBV9 and TRBJ2-5; D gene uncertain. This CDR3 is built from 15 residues. Per germline, CDR1 SGDLS and CDR2 YYNGEE. V shed 4 bases and J shed 3 bases, with 16 bases lying between them. The CDR3 DNA reads TGTGCCAGCAGCCCGAGCCCTAGATCTAAAGAGACCCAGTACTTC. It specifies CASSPSPRSKETQYF.

The rearrangement links TRBV10-1 to TRBJ2-1; D may be TRBD1 or TRBD2 (6 bases each). V lost 0 bases and J 0 bases, leaving 21 bases between the germline ends. CDR1 and CDR2 (germline): WNHNN, SYGVQD (reference sequence). The CDR3 is made up of 20 amino acids. CDR3 amino acids: CASSESGGSYGGFSYNEQFF. The CDR3 DNA is TGCGCCAGCAGTGAGTCGGGGGGCTCCTACGGGGGATTCTCCTACAATGAGCAGTTCTTC.

Comments on this clone: The identical CDR3 is also encoded by other nucleotide sequences in the sample. The V and J genes are TRBV5-1 and TRBJ2-1; possibly TRBD1 or TRBD2 for D (5 bases each). CDR1 and CDR2 from the germline V gene are SGHRS and YFSETQ. The CDR3 has 14 amino acids. V lost 1 base and J lost 3, with 8 bases in between. CDR3: CASSLRGDYNEQFF. CDR3 DNA: TGCGCCAGCAGCTTGCGGGGCGACTACAATGAGCAGTTCTTC.

The V and J genes are TRBV7-8 and TRBJ2-7; 11 bases are a match to TRBD2. V lost 2 bases to trimming and J lost 2 bases; unmatched junction nucleotides: 8. Germline CDR1 is SGHVS and CDR2 is FQNEAQ. There are 17 residues in the CDR3. In DNA form, the CDR3 reads TGTGCCAGCAGCTTACGCGTAGCGGGAGGGCTTACCTACGAGCAGTACTTC. Translated, it gives CASSLRVAGGLTYEQYF.

V usage is TRBV6-8 and J usage is TRBJ2-3; 16 nucleotides align to TRBD2. J lost 3 bases, V lost 5 bases, and 14 bases had no gene match. The CDR3 is made up of 20 amino acids. The germline V gene encodes CDR1 MNHGY and CDR2 SAAAGT. DNA for the CDR3: TGTGCCAGCAGTAACAATCCGGGACTAGCGGGAGGGCCGTGGACAGATACGCAGTATTTT. It codes for CASSNNPGLAGGPWTDTQYF.

V is TRBV18 and J is TRBJ2-5; 12 nucleotides align to TRBD2. Germline CDR1 and CDR2: KGHSH and LQKENI. The CDR3 sequence is 17 residues long. J gave up 4 bases and V 3 bases, and 9 bases lay outside the gene matches. The CDR3 is CASSPILAGGSPETQYF. The CDR3 nucleotides are TGTGCCAGCTCACCGATTCTAGCGGGAGGGTCCCCAGAGACCCAGTACTTC.

The gene calls are TRBV29-1 and TRBJ1-1, with D tentatively TRBD1 (5 bases). Germline V gives CDR1 SQVTM, CDR2 ANQGSEA. CDR3 length: 14 amino acids. The ends were cut back, 7 bases at V and 0 bases at J, with 15 bases in the middle. CDR3 in amino acids: CSAKGAGVNTEAFF. CDR3 DNA sequence: TGCAGCGCCAAAGGGGCCGGGGTGAACACTGAAGCTTTCTTT.

This clone has just one count. V is TRBV19 and J is TRBJ2-7; TRBD1 is a possible D gene (5 bases). The germline V and J ends were trimmed by 7 bases and 0 bases, with 13 bases remaining between them. The V gene's germline CDR1 is LNHDA and CDR2 SQIVND (reference sequence). This CDR3 comprises 14 residues. The chain's CDR3 is CASKPWGTSYEQYF. The CDR3 nucleotides read TGTGCCAGTAAACCGTGGGGCACCTCCTACGAGCAGTACTTC.

Only one count was recorded for this clone. The chain uses TRBV9 and TRBJ2-7, with 14 bases that match TRBD2. CDR1 is SGDLS, CDR2 YYNGEE, per germline. The ends lost 3 bases at V and 3 bases at J; junction bases unmatched: 2. The CDR3 has 15 amino acids. CDR3 region: CASSAGLAGDYEQYF. The CDR3 coding sequence is TGTGCCAGCAGCGCGGGACTAGCGGGAGACTACGAGCAGTACTTC.

The chain recombines TRBV4-3 with TRBJ2-1, with 9 positions matching TRBD1. The CDR3 sequence is 16 residues long. Germline CDR1 LGHNA, CDR2 YSLEER. V shed 4 bases and J 2 bases; nucleotides not matched to a gene: 6. CDR3 coding DNA: TGCGCCAGCAGCCCGAGACAGGGGGGGACCTACAATGAGCAGTTCTTC. Its protein product is CASSPRQGGTYNEQFF.

The chain recombines TRBV18 with TRBJ2-3; the match to TRBD1 covers 7 bases. Unmatched junction bases numbered 15, after V lost 3 bases and J lost 3 bases. The CDR3 length is 18 residues. Looked up from germline, CDR1 is KGHSH and CDR2 is LQKENI. CDR3 region: CASSPDPSQGERTDTQYF. The DNA for the CDR3 is TGTGCCAGCTCACCTGACCCTAGCCAGGGGGAACGAACAGATACGCAGTATTTT.